This T cell receptor (beta chain) emerged from a study of technical replicates of blood from several donors. Trimming stripped 6 bases from V and 1 base from J, with 10 bases between. The germline CDR1 and CDR2 sequences are LNHDA and SQIVND (reference sequence). CDR3 length: 13 amino acids. The table came from immunoSEQ multiplex PCR; TCRdb's copy has only in-frame clones and leaves some out. The sample has around 68,000 clones, 90% to 95% seen once. The source of this sequence is a human donor in good health. Some clones in this sample may be carry-over from other donors' samples. Sequenced sample: T cells isolated from PBMCs. The chain has TRBV19 and TRBJ2-7; D might be TRBD1 (6 bases). CDR3 DNA: TGTGCCAGTAGCACTACAGGGTCCTACGAGCAGTACTTC. Protein product: CASSTTGSYEQYF.